The rows below give T cell receptor beta chains drawn from one sample of a study of human T cells and chemical hapten exposure. TCRdb reanalysed the RACE reads using MiXCR and keeps one entry per CDR3 protein. The sample includes 380,000 or so distinct CDR3 sequences, over 5% seen only once; the top ten take about 8.7%. Material: whole blood, obtained in connection with sensitization to the hapten diphenylcyclopropenone (DPC). The receptor set was obtained from a woman aged 18-30 years with alopecia areata. Some clones in this sample may be carry-over from other donors' samples. Both conserved end residues are part of each CDR3. The order of the fields is J gene, V gene, D gene, clone size, CDR3 DNA, CDR3 protein. The D gene is left open where the match is weak. Clone size is stated in some rows and not others, as once, few, many or a class when expanded.

J: TRBJ1-2
V: TRBV9
D: TRBD1
size: NA
DNA: TGTGCCAGCAGCGTAGAGGCAGGGGGAGATGGTGGCTACACCTTC
CDR3: CASSVEAGGDGGYTF

J: TRBJ2-3
V: TRBV27
D: NA
size: few
DNA: TGTGCCAGCAGTTCCAGACTAGGCGGAGATACGCAGTATTTT
CDR3: CASSSRLGGDTQYF

J: TRBJ1-3
V: TRBV10-3
D: TRBD1
size: few
DNA: TGTGCCATCAGTAGGACAGGGGATAACACCATATATTTT
CDR3: CAISRTGDNTIYF

J: TRBJ2-5
V: TRBV3-1
D: TRBD2
size: few
DNA: TGTGCCAGCAGCCCCCCTTTCCTAGCGGGGGGTCCTGAGACCCAGTACTTC
CDR3: CASSPPFLAGGPETQYF

J: TRBJ1-1
V: TRBV6-5
D: TRBD1
size: few
DNA: TGTGCCAGCAGTGTCACCGGGACAGCATTGAACACTGAAGCTTTCTTT
CDR3: CASSVTGTALNTEAFF

J: TRBJ1-2
V: TRBV9
D: NA
size: many
DNA: TGTGCCAGCAGCCCATTAATGACGGCTAACTATGGCTACACCTTC
CDR3: CASSPLMTANYGYTF

J: TRBJ2-7
V: TRBV7-9
D: NA
size: NA
DNA: TGTGCCAGCAGCCACGAAAGACAGAATTCCTACGAGCAGTACTTC
CDR3: CASSHERQNSYEQYF

J: TRBJ1-2
V: TRBV7-2
D: NA
size: NA
DNA: TGTGCCAGCAGCTTAGGCAGTGGCTACACCTTC
CDR3: CASSLGSGYTF

J: TRBJ1-5
V: TRBV18
D: NA
size: NA
DNA: TGTGCCAGCTCACCACAGGACGGTTCTAGCAATCAGCCCCAGCATTTT
CDR3: CASSPQDGSSNQPQHF

J: TRBJ1-5
V: TRBV6-5
D: NA
size: many
DNA: TGTGCCAGCAGTTACTCACCGGGCGATCAGCCCCAGCATTTT
CDR3: CASSYSPGDQPQHF

J: TRBJ2-3
V: TRBV4-2
D: NA
size: many
DNA: TGTGCCAGCAGCCAAGTACCTAGCGGCACAGATACGCAGTATTTT
CDR3: CASSQVPSGTDTQYF

J: TRBJ1-6
V: TRBV5-1
D: NA
size: many
DNA: TGCGCCAGCAGCTTGGGGGCGAATTCACCCCTCCACTTT
CDR3: CASSLGANSPLHF

J: TRBJ2-7
V: TRBV21-1
D: NA
size: NA
DNA: TGTGCCAGCAGCCCGGAGCGGGCCTACTCCTACGAGCAGTACTTC
CDR3: CASSPERAYSYEQYF

J: TRBJ1-5
V: TRBV28
D: NA
size: many
DNA: TGTGCCAGCAGTTGGCAGCTGTGGCAGCCCCAGCATTTT
CDR3: CASSWQLWQPQHF

J: TRBJ1-6
V: TRBV7-2
D: NA
size: few
DNA: TGTGCCAGCAGCTTAGTTGGCAGACAGTTCTATAATTCACCCCTCCACTTT
CDR3: CASSLVGRQFYNSPLHF

J: TRBJ2-7
V: TRBV29-1
D: NA
size: few
DNA: TGCAGCGTAGCGGGACAGACCAGCTCCTACGAGCAGTACTTC
CDR3: CSVAGQTSSYEQYF

J: TRBJ2-3
V: TRBV6-6
D: NA
size: few
DNA: TGTGCCAGCAGTTACTCGACGGGGGATACGCAGTATTTT
CDR3: CASSYSTGDTQYF

J: TRBJ2-3
V: TRBV9
D: NA
size: many
DNA: TGTGCCAGCAGCGTAGGCCAGACCACAGATACGCAGTATTTT
CDR3: CASSVGQTTDTQYF

J: TRBJ1-6
V: TRBV5-4
D: NA
size: many
DNA: TGTGCCAGCAGCCCAAGAGGCCCGGATGGTTCACCCCTCCACTTT
CDR3: CASSPRGPDGSPLHF

J: TRBJ2-3
V: TRBV2
D: NA
size: few
DNA: TGTGCCAGCAGTGAAGGGGATTTCACAGATACGCAGTATTTT
CDR3: CASSEGDFTDTQYF